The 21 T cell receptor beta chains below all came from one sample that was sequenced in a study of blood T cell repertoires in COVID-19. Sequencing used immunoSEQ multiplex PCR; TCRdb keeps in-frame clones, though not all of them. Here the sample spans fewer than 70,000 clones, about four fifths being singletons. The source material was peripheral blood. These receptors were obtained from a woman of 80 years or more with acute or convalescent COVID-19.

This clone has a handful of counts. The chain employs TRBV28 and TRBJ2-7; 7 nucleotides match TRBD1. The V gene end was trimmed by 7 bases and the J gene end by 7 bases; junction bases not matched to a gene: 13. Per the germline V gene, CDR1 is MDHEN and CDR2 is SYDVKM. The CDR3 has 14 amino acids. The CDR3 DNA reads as TGTGCCAGCACCGCAAACACAGGGGTGGGGGAGCAGTACTTC. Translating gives CASTANTGVGEQYF.

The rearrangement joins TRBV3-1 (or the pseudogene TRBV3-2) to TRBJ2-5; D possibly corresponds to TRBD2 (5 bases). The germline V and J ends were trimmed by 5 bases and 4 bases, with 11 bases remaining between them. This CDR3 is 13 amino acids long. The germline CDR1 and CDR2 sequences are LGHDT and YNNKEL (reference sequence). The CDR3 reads CASSSTAGETQYF. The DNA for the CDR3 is TGTGCCAGCAGCTCAACCGCGGGAGAGACCCAGTACTTC.

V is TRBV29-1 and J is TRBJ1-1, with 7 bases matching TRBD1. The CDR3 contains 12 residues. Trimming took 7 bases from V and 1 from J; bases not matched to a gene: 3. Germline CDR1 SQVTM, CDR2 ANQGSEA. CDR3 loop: CSAGQANTEAFF. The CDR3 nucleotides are TGCAGCGCAGGACAGGCGAACACTGAAGCTTTCTTT.

The CDR3 protein is CASSPSGNKETQYF. CDR3 nucleotides: TGTGCCAGCTCTCCAAGCGGAAACAAAGAGACCCAGTACTTC. V gene TRBV18 combines with J gene TRBJ2-5; perhaps TRBD2 as D (5 bases). There are 14 residues in the CDR3. Germline CDR1 is KGHSH and CDR2 is LQKENI. V lost 6 bases and J lost 3, with 14 bases in between.

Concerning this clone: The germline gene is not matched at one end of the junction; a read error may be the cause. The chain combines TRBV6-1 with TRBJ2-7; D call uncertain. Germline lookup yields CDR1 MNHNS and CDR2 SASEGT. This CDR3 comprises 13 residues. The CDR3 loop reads CASNEGRDYEQYF. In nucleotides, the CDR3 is TGTGCCAGCAATGAAGGCCGCGACTACGAGCAGTACTTC.

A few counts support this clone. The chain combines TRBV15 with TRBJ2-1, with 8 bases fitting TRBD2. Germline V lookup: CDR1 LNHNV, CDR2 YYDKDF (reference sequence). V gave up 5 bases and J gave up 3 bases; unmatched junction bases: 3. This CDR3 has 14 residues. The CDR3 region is CATSGTRYYNEQFF. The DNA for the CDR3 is TGTGCCACCAGCGGGACTAGATACTACAATGAGCAGTTCTTC.

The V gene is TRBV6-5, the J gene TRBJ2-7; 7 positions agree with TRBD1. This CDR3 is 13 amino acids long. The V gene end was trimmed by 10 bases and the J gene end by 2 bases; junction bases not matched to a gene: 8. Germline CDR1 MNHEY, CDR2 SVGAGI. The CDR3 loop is CATQPRGTYEQYF. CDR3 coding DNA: TGTGCCACCCAACCCAGGGGGACCTACGAGCAGTACTTC.

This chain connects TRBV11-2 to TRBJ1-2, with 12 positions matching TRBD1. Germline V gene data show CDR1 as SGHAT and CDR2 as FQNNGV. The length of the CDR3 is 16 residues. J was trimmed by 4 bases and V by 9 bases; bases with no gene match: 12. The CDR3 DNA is TGTGCCAGTCTAGCTTTCGGGACAGGGGGCATCTATGGCTACACCTTC. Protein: CASLAFGTGGIYGYTF.

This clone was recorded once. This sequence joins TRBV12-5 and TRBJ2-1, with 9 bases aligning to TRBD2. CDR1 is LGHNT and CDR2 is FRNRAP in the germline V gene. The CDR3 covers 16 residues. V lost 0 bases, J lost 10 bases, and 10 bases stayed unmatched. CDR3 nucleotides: TGTGCTAGTGGTTTGGTACTTGCGGGGGGGCAACTCGAGCAGTTCTTC. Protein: CASGLVLAGGQLEQFF. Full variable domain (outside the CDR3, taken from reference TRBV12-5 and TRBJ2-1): DARVTQTPRHKVTEMGQEVTMRCQPILGHNTVFWYRQTMMQGLELLAYFRNRAPLDDSGMPKDRFSAEMPDATLATLKIQPSEPRDSAVYFCASGLVLAGGQLEQFFGPGTRLTVL.

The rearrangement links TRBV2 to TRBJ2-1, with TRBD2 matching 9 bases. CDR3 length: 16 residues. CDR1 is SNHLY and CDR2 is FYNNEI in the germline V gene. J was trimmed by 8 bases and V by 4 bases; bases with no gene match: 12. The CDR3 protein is CASSAFGGGASYEQFF. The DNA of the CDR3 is TGTGCCAGCAGTGCCTTCGGCGGGGGGGCCTCCTATGAGCAGTTCTTC.

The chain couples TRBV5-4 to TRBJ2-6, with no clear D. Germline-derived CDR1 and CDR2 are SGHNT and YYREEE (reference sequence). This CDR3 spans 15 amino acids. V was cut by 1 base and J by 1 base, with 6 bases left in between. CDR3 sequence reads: CASSLFLSGANVLTF. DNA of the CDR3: TGTGCCAGCAGCTTGTTTCTGTCTGGGGCCAACGTCCTGACTTTC.

This CDR3 is CAWRPGLGYGYTF. The CDR3 nucleotides are TGTGCCTGGAGGCCCGGGTTAGGCTATGGCTACACCTTC. V usage is TRBV30 and J usage is TRBJ1-2, with D uncertain. CDR1 and CDR2 (germline): GTSNPN, SVGIG (reference sequence). Trimming pared 3 bases from V and 4 bases from J, leaving 12 bases between. This CDR3 contains 13 residues.

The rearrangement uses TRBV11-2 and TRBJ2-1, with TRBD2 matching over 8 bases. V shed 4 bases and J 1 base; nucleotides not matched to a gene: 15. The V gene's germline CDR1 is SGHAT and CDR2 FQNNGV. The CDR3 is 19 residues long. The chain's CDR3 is CASSSRGSGATGSYNEQFF. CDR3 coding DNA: TGTGCCAGCAGCTCCCGGGGTAGCGGGGCCACGGGGTCCTACAATGAGCAGTTCTTC.

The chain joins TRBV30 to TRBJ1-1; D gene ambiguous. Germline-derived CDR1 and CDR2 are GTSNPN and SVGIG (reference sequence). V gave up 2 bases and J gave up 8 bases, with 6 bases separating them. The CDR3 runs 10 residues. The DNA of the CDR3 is TGTGCCTGGAGTCCAGGAGAAGCTTTCTTT. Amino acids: CAWSPGEAFF.

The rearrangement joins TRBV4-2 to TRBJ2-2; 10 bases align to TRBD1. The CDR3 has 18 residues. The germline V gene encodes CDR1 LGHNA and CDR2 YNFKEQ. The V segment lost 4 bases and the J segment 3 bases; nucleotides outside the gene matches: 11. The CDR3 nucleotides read TGTGCCAGCAGCCGGGGTCCGGGACAGGGGAGAGACACCGGGGAGCTGTTTTTT. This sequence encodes CASSRGPGQGRDTGELFF.

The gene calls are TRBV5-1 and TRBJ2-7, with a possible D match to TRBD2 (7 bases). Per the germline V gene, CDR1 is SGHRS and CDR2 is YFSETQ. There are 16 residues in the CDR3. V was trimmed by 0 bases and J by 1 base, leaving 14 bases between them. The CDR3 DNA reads TGCGCCAGCAGCTTGGGCGGGGGCCTGACATCCTACGAGCAGTACTTC. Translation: CASSLGGGLTSYEQYF.

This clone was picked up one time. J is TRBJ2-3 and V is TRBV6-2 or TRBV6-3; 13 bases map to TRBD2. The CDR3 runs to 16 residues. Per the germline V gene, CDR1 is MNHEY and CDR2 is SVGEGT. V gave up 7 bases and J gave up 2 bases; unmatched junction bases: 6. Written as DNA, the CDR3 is TGTGCCAGCACCCCCGGGACTAGCGGGGACACAGATACGCAGTATTTT. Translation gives CASTPGTSGDTDTQYF.

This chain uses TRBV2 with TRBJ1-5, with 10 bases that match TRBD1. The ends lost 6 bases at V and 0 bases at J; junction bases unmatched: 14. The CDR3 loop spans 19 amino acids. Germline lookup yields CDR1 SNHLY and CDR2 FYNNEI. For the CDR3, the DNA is TGTGCCAGCAGGTCGACGCGCGGACAGGGGGAGAGTAGCAATCAGCCCCAGCATTTT. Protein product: CASRSTRGQGESSNQPQHF.

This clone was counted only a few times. CDR3 DNA sequence: TGTGCCAGCAGCTATGGTTCCAATCAGCCCCAGCATTTT. This codes for CASSYGSNQPQHF. The rearrangement links TRBV12-3 or TRBV12-4 to TRBJ1-5; D gene unclear. This CDR3 has 13 residues. The germline V and J ends were trimmed by 6 bases and 3 bases, with 9 bases remaining between them.

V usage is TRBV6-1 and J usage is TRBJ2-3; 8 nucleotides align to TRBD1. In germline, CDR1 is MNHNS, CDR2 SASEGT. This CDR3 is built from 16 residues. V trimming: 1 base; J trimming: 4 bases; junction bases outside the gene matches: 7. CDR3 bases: TGTGCCAGCAGTGAAGTTAACAGGGGGATGCCAGATACGCAGTATTTT. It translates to CASSEVNRGMPDTQYF.

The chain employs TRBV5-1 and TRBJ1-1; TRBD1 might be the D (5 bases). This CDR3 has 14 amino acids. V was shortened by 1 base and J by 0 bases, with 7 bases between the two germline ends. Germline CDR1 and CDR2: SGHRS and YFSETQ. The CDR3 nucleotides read TGCGCCAGCAGCTTGAGACAGATGAACACTGAAGCTTTCTTT. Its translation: CASSLRQMNTEAFF. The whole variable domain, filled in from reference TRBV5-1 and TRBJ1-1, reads KAGVTQTPRYLIKTRGQQVTLSCSPISGHRSVSWYQQTPGQGLQFLFEYFSETQRNKGNFPGRFSGRQFSNSRSEMNVSTLELGDSALYLCASSLRQMNTEAFFGQGTRLTVV.